These 24 T cell receptor beta chains originate from one sample sequenced in a study of T cell responses to AZD1222 COVID-19 vaccine. Here immunoSEQ multiplex PCR was the method, and the copy in TCRdb shows in-frame clones only, minus some. The sample includes 150,000 to 200,000 clones, 80% to 90% of them seen just once. Sequencing was performed on peripheral blood, taken on day 0 of AZD1222 vaccination. The receptors here all came from an adult in good health.

The V call is TRBV27, the J call TRBJ2-1; 8 bases are a match to TRBD1. Germline CDR1 reads MNHEY; CDR2 reads SMNVEV (reference sequence). This CDR3 is built from 17 residues. Unmatched junction bases numbered 11, after V lost 2 bases and J lost 5 bases. CDR3 in amino acids: CASSLGISGTGDNEQFF. For the CDR3, the DNA is TGTGCCAGCAGTTTAGGTATCTCCGGGACAGGCGACAATGAGCAGTTCTTC.

The gene calls are TRBV2 and TRBJ1-5; 10 nucleotides line up with TRBD1. Germline CDR1 reads SNHLY; CDR2 reads FYNNEI. V lost 3 bases and J lost 6; bases outside the gene matches: 2. The length of the CDR3 is 14 residues. This CDR3 is CASSERTGGQPQHF. As DNA, the CDR3 is TGTGCCAGCAGTGAGAGGACAGGGGGTCAGCCCCAGCATTTT.

V gene TRBV6-1 combines with J gene TRBJ1-2, with 8 nucleotides matching TRBD1. CDR3 size: 15 residues. V was pared by 3 bases and J by 4 bases, with 7 bases of the junction left unmatched. From germline, CDR1 is MNHNS and CDR2 SASEGT. DNA for the CDR3: TGTGCCAGCAGTGATCAGGGGGCGCCGGGCTATGGCTACACCTTC. This translates into CASSDQGAPGYGYTF.

The V and J genes are TRBV16 and TRBJ2-7; 7 bases are shared with TRBD2. The CDR3 runs to 16 residues. Germline CDR1 is KGHSY and CDR2 is FQNENV. V shed 3 bases, J shed 0 bases, and the junction held 8 bases outside the gene matches. This CDR3 reads CASSHSLGGSSYEQYF. CDR3 sequence (DNA): TGTGCCAGCAGCCATTCCCTCGGGGGGTCCTCCTACGAGCAGTACTTC.

The chain employs TRBV28 and TRBJ2-1; the match to TRBD1 covers 9 bases. Germline CDR1 and CDR2: MDHEN and SYDVKM. V lost 5 bases and J lost 8; bases outside the gene matches: 4. The CDR3 spans 13 residues. CDR3 in amino acids: CASSKGQGYEQFF. The CDR3 DNA follows: TGTGCCAGCAGTAAGGGACAGGGCTATGAGCAGTTCTTC. Drawing the rest from reference TRBV28 and TRBJ2-1, the complete variable domain is DVKVTQSSRYLVKRTGEKVFLECVQDMDHENMFWYRQDPGLGLRLIYFSYDVKMKEKGDIPEGYSVSREKKERFSLILESASTNQTSMYLCASSKGQGYEQFFGPGTRLTVL.

Only a few counts were recorded for this clone. This chain links TRBV12-3 or TRBV12-4 with TRBJ1-1; TRBD1 is a possible D gene (6 bases). Trimming shortened V by 7 bases and J by 12 bases, and 18 bases separated the two germline ends. The CDR3 is made up of 12 amino acids. The CDR3 protein is CASNLMGGRTFF. DNA for the CDR3: TGTGCCAGCAATCTTATGGGGGGGCGGACTTTCTTT.

V and J are TRBV28 and TRBJ1-6; TRBD1 matches at 8 bases. This CDR3 has 14 amino acids. V lost 5 bases and J lost 6; bases outside the gene matches: 3. Germline values: CDR1 MDHEN, CDR2 SYDVKM. The CDR3 loop is CASSSTGGNSPLHF. In DNA, the CDR3 is TGTGCCAGCAGTAGTACAGGGGGTAATTCACCCCTCCACTTT.

The chain has TRBV18 and TRBJ1-5; TRBD1 matches 8 bases. Germline trimming cut 3 bases from V and 5 bases from J; bases unmatched to any gene: 3. This CDR3 contains 14 residues. Per germline, CDR1 KGHSH and CDR2 LQKENI. The CDR3: CASSPATGDQPQHF. The CDR3 nucleotides read TGTGCCAGCTCACCGGCGACAGGGGATCAGCCCCAGCATTTT.

There are a few counts of this clone. The rearrangement links TRBV6-6 to TRBJ1-6; a weak D match, TRBD1 (5 bases). Germline V gene lookup returns CDR1 MNHNY and CDR2 SVGAGI (reference sequence). This CDR3 spans 18 amino acids. V was clipped by 5 bases and J by 7 bases, with 24 bases between them. The DNA for the CDR3 is TGTGCCAGCAGTCAAAGGCCGATGGGGGAGGGGAAGAATTCACCCCTCCACTTT. This sequence encodes CASSQRPMGEGKNSPLHF.

This rearrangement joins TRBV4-1 to TRBJ2-1; D remains ambiguous. The CDR3 runs 14 residues. V was trimmed by 1 base and J by 7 bases, leaving 11 bases between them. Germline CDR1 is MGHRA and CDR2 is YSYEKL. CDR3 region: CASSQVGLPNEQFF. CDR3 DNA sequence: TGCGCCAGCAGCCAAGTGGGCCTCCCTAATGAGCAGTTCTTC.

The chain uses TRBV29-1 and TRBJ2-7; the D is unclear. V was cut by 5 bases and J by 6 bases, with 11 bases left in between. CDR1 and CDR2 (germline): SQVTM, ANQGSEA. The CDR3 runs to 11 residues. The CDR3 protein is CSVTLDREQYF. In DNA form, the CDR3 reads TGCAGCGTTACCCTTGATCGCGAGCAGTACTTC.

The chain joins TRBV28 to TRBJ2-7; D is possibly TRBD2 (6 bases). V was trimmed by 7 bases and J by 3 bases, leaving 16 bases between them. The CDR3 consists of 14 residues. Germline loops: CDR1 MDHEN, CDR2 SYDVKM. The CDR3 DNA sequence: TGTGCCAGCACCAATGGGGGGATAGGCTACGAGCAGTACTTC. It translates to CASTNGGIGYEQYF.

This chain connects TRBV3-1 (or the pseudogene TRBV3-2) to TRBJ1-2; D is possibly TRBD1 (5 bases). V gave up 6 bases and J gave up 8 bases, with 19 bases separating them. The CDR3 has 14 amino acids. CDR1 and CDR2 from the germline V gene are LGHDT and YNNKEL (reference sequence). The CDR3 here is CASRSGHDGAGYTF. CDR3 DNA sequence: TGTGCCAGCAGATCAGGGCACGACGGAGCCGGCTACACCTTC.

This clone has just one count. The chain has TRBV24-1 and TRBJ2-3; D is perhaps TRBD1 or TRBD2 (5 bases each). The CDR3 covers 17 residues. The germline CDR1 and CDR2 sequences are KGHDR and SFDVKD. Trimming removed 2 bases from V and 0 bases from J, with 14 bases in between. CDR3: CATSDSRGGPSTDTQYF. As DNA, the CDR3 is TGTGCCACCAGTGATTCCCGGGGCGGCCCTAGCACAGATACGCAGTATTTT.

The V gene is TRBV6-5, the J gene TRBJ2-2; D unclear. CDR1 is MNHEY and CDR2 is SVGAGI in the germline V gene. The CDR3 spans 15 residues. The V end was cut by 0 bases, the J end by 4 bases, with 9 bases between. CDR3 sequence reads: CASSYSFTATGELFF. The DNA of the CDR3 is TGTGCCAGCAGTTACTCGTTCACTGCCACCGGGGAGCTGTTTTTT.

The chain links TRBV18 to TRBJ1-6; perhaps TRBD1 as D (5 bases). V was cut by 2 bases and J by 10 bases, with 12 bases left in between. From germline, CDR1 is KGHSH and CDR2 LQKENI. This CDR3 spans 14 amino acids. This CDR3 reads CASSPGDGRSPLHF. CDR3 DNA sequence: TGTGCCAGCTCACCAGGGGACGGGCGGTCACCCCTCCACTTT.

The CDR3, as DNA: TGTGCCACCAATGGGGAGGGTCACGAGCAGTACTTC. This sequence encodes CATNGEGHEQYF. The chain combines TRBV10-3 with TRBJ2-7; TRBD2 aligns across 7 bases. Germline V gene data show CDR1 as ENHRY and CDR2 as SYGVKD. V lost 10 bases, J lost 5 bases, and 8 bases stayed unmatched. This CDR3 region has 12 residues.

The chain recombines TRBV6-5 with TRBJ2-7; 7 positions agree with TRBD1. After removal of 6 bases from V and 2 bases from J, the junction contained 10 bases not matched to a gene. CDR1 MNHEY and CDR2 SVGAGI come from the germline V gene. The CDR3 loop spans 15 amino acids. Here the CDR3 reads CASSQTGAGPYEQYF. CDR3 DNA sequence: TGTGCCAGCAGCCAAACAGGGGCTGGACCCTACGAGCAGTACTTC.

The V and J genes are TRBV6-5 and TRBJ1-5; 7 bases map to TRBD1. After removal of 2 bases from V and 6 bases from J, the junction contained 4 bases not matched to a gene. There are 14 residues in the CDR3. Germline CDR1 MNHEY, CDR2 SVGAGI. DNA of the CDR3: TGTGCCAGCAGTTACCAGGGGGGTAGTCAGCCCCAGCATTTT. This codes for CASSYQGGSQPQHF.

This chain uses TRBV5-1 with TRBJ1-6; D may be TRBD1 (5 bases). Germline CDR1 is SGHRS and CDR2 is YFSETQ. V dropped 4 bases and J dropped 7 bases, with 9 bases sitting between them. CDR3 length: 13 residues. CDR3 coding DNA: TGCGCCAGCAGCCCGGGACGAAATTCACCCCTCCACTTT. It is translated as CASSPGRNSPLHF.

CDR3 protein: CASSLQPGQETQYF. CDR3 coding DNA: TGTGCCAGCAGCTTGCAGCCGGGTCAAGAGACCCAGTACTTC. The chain employs TRBV7-2 and TRBJ2-5; D is ambiguous. This CDR3 is 14 amino acids long. CDR1 is SGHTA and CDR2 is FQGNSA in the germline V gene. V was cut by 3 bases and J by 2 bases, with 10 bases left in between.

The rearrangement links TRBV7-2 to TRBJ1-4; D ambiguous. This CDR3 has 13 amino acids. The V end was cut by 4 bases, the J end by 2 bases, with 5 bases between. Looked up from germline, CDR1 is SGHTA and CDR2 is FQGNSA. The CDR3 sequence: CASSWATNEKLFF. In DNA, the CDR3 is TGTGCCAGCAGCTGGGCGACTAATGAAAAACTGTTTTTT.

This sequence joins TRBV28 and TRBJ1-6, with D maybe TRBD1 (5 bases). The CDR3 consists of 15 residues. CDR1 is MDHEN and CDR2 is SYDVKM in the germline V gene. V was shortened by 4 bases and J by 2 bases, with 9 bases between the two germline ends. The CDR3 region is CASSYGGTYNSPLHF. In DNA, the CDR3 is TGTGCCAGCAGTTACGGGGGGACCTATAATTCACCCCTCCACTTT.

This clone was found a few times. The rearrangement joins TRBV30 to TRBJ2-2, with D possibly being TRBD2 (6 bases). The CDR3 length is 12 residues. Trimming removed 6 bases from V and 6 bases from J, with 11 bases in between. Germline CDR1 and CDR2: GTSNPN and SVGIG (reference sequence). CDR3 residues: CACGRVSGELFF. CDR3 DNA sequence: TGTGCCTGCGGGAGAGTCTCCGGGGAGCTGTTTTTT.